These T cell receptor beta chains were read from a single sample in a study of blood T cell repertoires in COVID-19. Assay used: immunoSEQ multiplex PCR; TCRdb lists only in-frame clones, some missing. The sample includes about 62,000 clones, 85% to 90% of them seen just once. Sequenced input: peripheral blood. These receptors all stem from a woman aged 55-69 years with COVID-19, enrolled during active disease. Both conserved end residues are part of each CDR3. D genes are given only for firm matches. A row's size may be missing; if present it is once, few, many or a size class.

>14|-|TRBV10-3|-|TRBJ1-1
TGTGCCATCAGTGAGACCGACAGACTTACTGAAGCTTTCTTT
CAISETDRLTEAFF
>14|-|TRBV5-5|-|TRBJ2-7
TGTGCCAGCAGCGCCGAGCCGGGGGCCTACGAGCAGTACTTC
CASSAEPGAYEQYF
>18|TRBD2|TRBV7-2|-|TRBJ2-5
TGTGCCAGCAGCGCAAGACTAGCGGGAGGGGGGGCTCAAGAGACCCAGTACTTC
CASSARLAGGGAQETQYF
>17|TRBD2|TRBV20-1|-|TRBJ2-5
TGCAGTGCTAGTGGGACTAGCGGGAGCCTCGCTCAAGAGACCCAGTACTTC
CSASGTSGSLAQETQYF
>15|TRBD1|TRBV19|-|TRBJ2-3
TGTGCCAGTAGTCGGACAGGGTCTGGCACAGATACGCAGTATTTT
CASSRTGSGTDTQYF
>13|TRBD1|TRBV28|-|TRBJ1-4
TGTGCCAGCAGGACAGGGTTGGGTGAAAAACTGTTTTTT
CASRTGLGEKLFF
>14|-|TRBV24-1|-|TRBJ2-1
TGTGCCACCAGTCTCACGGGAGCCCTCGATGAGCAGTTCTTC
CATSLTGALDEQFF
>15|TRBD2|TRBV15|once|TRBJ2-7
TGTGCCACCAGCAGAGATAAGCGGGGGCCCTACGAGCAGTACTTC
CATSRDKRGPYEQYF
>14|-|TRBV9|once|TRBJ1-2
TGTGCCAGCAGGGACTCTGGCGCACACTATGGCTACACCTTC
CASRDSGAHYGYTF
>12|-|TRBV19|once|TRBJ1-2
TGTGCCAGTAGTACGTACAGGGATGGCTACACCTTC
CASSTYRDGYTF
>14|-|TRBV6-5|-|TRBJ1-5
TGTGCCAGCAGGCCACAGGGAAGCAATCAGCCCCAGCATTTT
CASRPQGSNQPQHF
>14|-|TRBV7-2|-|TRBJ2-7
TGTGCCAGCAGCCCCCGGTGGAGCTCCTACGAGCAGTACTTC
CASSPRWSSYEQYF
>14|-|TRBV6-5|-|TRBJ1-2
TGTGCCAGCAGTTTATACAGGACTAACTATGGCTACACCTTC
CASSLYRTNYGYTF
>17|TRBD2|TRBV28|-|TRBJ2-5
TGTGCCAGCAGTCCACCAGGACTAGCGGGAGAGCAAGAGACCCAGTACTTC
CASSPPGLAGEQETQYF
>14|TRBD2|TRBV6-4|-|TRBJ2-1
TGTGCCAGCGGAATGGGAGGGCTAGTGAATGAGCAGTTCTTC
CASGMGGLVNEQFF
>21|TRBD2|TRBV6-2/TRBV6-3|-|TRBJ2-3
TGTGCCAGCAGTTACCCTTCCCGACCTCTAGCGGGAGGGCCCGTCGCAGATACGCAGTATTTT
CASSYPSRPLAGGPVADTQYF
>13|-|TRBV27|-|TRBJ2-1
TGTGCCAGCAGGACAGGGGAGGGGAATGAGCAGTTCTTC
CASRTGEGNEQFF
>15|TRBD1|TRBV27|-|TRBJ2-7
TGTGCCAGCAGTCTTTTAGGGACAGCTTCCTACGAGCAGTACTTC
CASSLLGTASYEQYF
>15|-|TRBV2|-|TRBJ1-4
TGTGCCAGCAGTGGCGCAGGGGCGGTAAATGAAAAACTGTTTTTT
CASSGAGAVNEKLFF
>15|TRBD1|TRBV6-5|-|TRBJ1-2
TGTGCCAGCAGCGGGACAGGCACCGGGGTTTATGGCTACACCTTC
CASSGTGTGVYGYTF
>14|TRBD2|TRBV9|few|TRBJ2-1
TGTGCCAGCAGCTTTAGCGGGGCGAACAATGAGCAGTTCTTC
CASSFSGANNEQFF
>14|-|TRBV29-1|-|TRBJ2-3
TGCAGCGCCCCCATGCCTAAGAGGACAGATACGCAGTATTTT
CSAPMPKRTDTQYF
>15|TRBD1|TRBV6-5|-|TRBJ2-7
TGTGCCAGCAGTTACTCGGCACAGGGGAACTACGAGCAGTACTTC
CASSYSAQGNYEQYF
>16|TRBD1|TRBV6-1|few|TRBJ1-1
TGTGCCAGCCGTGGACAGGGTGGAAGGATGAACACTGAAGCTTTCTTT
CASRGQGGRMNTEAFF
>17|TRBD2|TRBV7-9|-|TRBJ2-3
TGTGCCAGCAGTTATAGGCGCGGCGGGAGTAACACAGATACGCAGTATTTT
CASSYRRGGSNTDTQYF
>13|-|TRBV21-1|-|TRBJ2-7
TGTGCCAGCACCCTGACACGGGGATACGAGCAGTACTTC
CASTLTRGYEQYF
>14|TRBD2|TRBV29-1|-|TRBJ2-7
TGCAGCGTGGGGAGACTAGCGCAAAGCTACGAGCAGTACTTC
CSVGRLAQSYEQYF